This T cell receptor beta chain was recorded in a study of blood T cell repertoires in COVID-19. Methods used by the authors: The authors estimated nucleated cell counts from reference gene primer amplification. The protocol was immunoSEQ multiplex PCR, while the TCRdb copy is restricted to in-frame clones and leaves out a portion. The V and J calls and the clone size are those of that table, but D and trimming were determined from the DNA. The table lists 410,000 or so clones, approximately 89% of them singletons, with roughly 1.6% in the top ten. With 2 bases removed from V and 5 bases from J, the gap between germline ends came to 9 bases. Germline V gene sequence: CDR1 LNHDA, CDR2 SQIVND (reference sequence). The CDR3 is 14 amino acids.

The clonotype was recovered from a woman aged 40 to 49 with COVID-19, enrolled during active disease. Source material: peripheral blood. The chain carries TRBV19 and TRBJ2-2, with a possible D match to TRBD1 (7 bases). The CDR3 sequence: CASSISGGTGELFF. CDR3 DNA sequence: TGTGCCAGTAGTATATCAGGGGGGACCGGGGAGCTGTTTTTT.